This TCR beta chain derives from a study of blood T cells in healthy people across ages. This clonotype was observed a few times. Its antigen is as yet unknown. The CDR3 is 13 amino acids. V lost 5 bases and J 2 bases, leaving 12 bases between the germline ends. Germline CDR1 reads SQVTM; CDR2 reads ANQGSEA. General study points: Underestimates were what the diversity estimates from one million T cells were considered to be. Higher diversity, along with more naive CD4+ cells, distinguished long-lived donors from aged donors.

A sample-barcoded 5' primer and a J-beta primer mix were used in a second PCR of roughly 6 to 11 cycles. TCRdb redid the calling of the 5' RACE reads with MiXCR, one entry per CDR3 protein. The sample contains over a million distinct CDR3 sequences, around 27% of which appear only once. The same data also went into a second study, on T cells of mothers and their children. As that report states: The overlap seen between related mothers and children slightly exceeded that of unrelated pairs, though not significantly.

Input material: blood. The receptor was isolated from a girl aged 2-10 years in good health. This rearrangement joins TRBV29-1 to TRBJ1-1; D might be TRBD1 (5 bases). CDR3 region: CSVYSGDNTEAFF. The CDR3 bases are TGCAGCGTTTATAGTGGGGACAACACTGAAGCTTTCTTT.